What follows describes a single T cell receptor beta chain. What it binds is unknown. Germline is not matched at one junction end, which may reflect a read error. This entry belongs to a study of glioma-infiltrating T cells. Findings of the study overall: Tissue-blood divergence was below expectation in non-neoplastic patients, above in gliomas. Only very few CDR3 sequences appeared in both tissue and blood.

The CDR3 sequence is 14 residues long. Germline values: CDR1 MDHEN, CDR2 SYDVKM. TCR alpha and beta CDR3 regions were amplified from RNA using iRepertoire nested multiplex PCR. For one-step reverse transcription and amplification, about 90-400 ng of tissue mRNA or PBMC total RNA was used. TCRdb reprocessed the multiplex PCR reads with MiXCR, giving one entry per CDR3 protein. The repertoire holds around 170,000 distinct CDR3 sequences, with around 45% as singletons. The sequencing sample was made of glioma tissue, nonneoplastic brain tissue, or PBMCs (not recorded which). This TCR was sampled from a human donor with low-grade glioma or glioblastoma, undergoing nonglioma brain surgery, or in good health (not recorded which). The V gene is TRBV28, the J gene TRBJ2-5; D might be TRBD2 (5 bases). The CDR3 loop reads CASSHLSGSETEYF. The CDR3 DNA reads TGTGCCAGCAGTCACCTCAGCGGATCGGAGACCGAGTACTTC.